This T cell receptor (beta chain) is drawn from a study of Ad26.COV2.S vaccination and SARS-CoV-2 variants. Study-level information: Administration of Ad26.COV2.S was intramuscular, either once or twice 56 days apart. Findings of the study overall: Placebo and vaccine recipients had non-spike TCR breadth that was similar. Individuals receiving vaccine had higher spike-specific TCR breadth than placebo recipients did. Substantial response breadth was reportedly seen for spike-specific CD8+ and CD4+ T cells after vaccination.

Sample treatment: some 19 received Ad26.COV2.S at low or high dose, single or two shots; about 5 received placebo; per-sample allocation not given. Specimen acquisition occurred on day 63 following the initial vaccine or placebo injection. The CDR3 is 15 residues long. The V gene end was trimmed by 4 bases and the J gene end by 5 bases; junction bases not matched to a gene: 7. Germline CDR1 reads SEHNR; CDR2 reads FQNEAQ (reference sequence). A note on this clone: Antigen: not known.

Sequenced by immunoSEQ multiplex PCR; TCRdb stores in-frame clones only, minus some. The data hold about 460,000 clones, with around 89% observed a single time. The receptor's source is a person between 18 and 65 years old who received the Ad26.COV2.S COVID-19 vaccine or a placebo. This specimen was peripheral blood, taken in a trial of Ad26.COV2.S vaccine versus placebo. This sequence joins TRBV7-9 and TRBJ1-1, with 10 positions matching TRBD1. The CDR3 loop reads CASSSAGTGETEAFF. Written as DNA, the CDR3 is TGTGCCAGCAGCTCTGCCGGGACAGGGGAGACTGAAGCTTTCTTT.